These 12 T cell receptor beta chains originate from one sample sequenced in a study of cytomegalovirus exposure and HLA in healthy donors. PCR employed 60 Vbeta and 13 Jbeta primers. Assay used: immunoSEQ multiplex PCR; TCRdb lists only in-frame clones, some missing. The sample table sets out around 26,000 clones. Sample: PBMCs. The source of these receptors is a male donor in good health and CMV-seropositive.

The chain couples TRBV6-1 to TRBJ2-6, with 8 positions matching TRBD1. The CDR3 is made up of 16 amino acids. V gave up 3 bases and J gave up 2 bases; unmatched junction bases: 3. CDR1 MNHNS and CDR2 SASEGT come from the germline V gene. The CDR3: CASSDGTGAGANVLTF. For the CDR3, the DNA is TGTGCCAGCAGTGACGGGACAGGCGCTGGGGCCAACGTCCTGACTTTC.

J is TRBJ1-2 and V is TRBV4-2; D call uncertain. The CDR3 is 17 residues long. From germline, CDR1 is LGHNA and CDR2 YNFKEQ. Trimming removed 0 bases from V and 6 bases from J, with 20 bases in between. The CDR3 protein is CASSQDLNGNKADGYTF. CDR3 nucleotides: TGTGCCAGCAGCCAAGATCTTAACGGAAATAAAGCGGATGGCTACACCTTC.

The chain has TRBV10-2 and TRBJ2-7, with D unclear. CDR1 WSHSY and CDR2 SAAADI come from the germline V gene. The CDR3 extends over 16 amino acids. Trimming stripped 0 bases from V and 2 bases from J, with 14 bases between. The CDR3 coding sequence is TGCGCCAGCAGTGAGTCGCTGAATCCAGTGGCCTACGAGCAGTACTTC. It translates to CASSESLNPVAYEQYF.

V gene TRBV25-1 combines with J gene TRBJ2-7; maybe TRBD1 (6 bases). The germline V gene encodes CDR1 MGHDK and CDR2 SYGVNS. The CDR3 length is 16 residues. V shed 1 base and J shed 5 bases, with 18 bases lying between them. The CDR3 spells CASSESSRGFRNEQYF. The CDR3 region has the DNA TGTGCCAGCAGTGAATCTAGCAGGGGTTTTAGGAACGAGCAGTACTTC.

The chain joins TRBV7-3 to TRBJ2-7, with 7 nucleotides matching TRBD2. Per the germline V gene, CDR1 is SGHTA and CDR2 is FQGTGA. Trimming at V came to 5 bases and at J to 4 bases, leaving 11 bases not matched to a gene. The CDR3 is 15 amino acids. CDR3 protein: CASSRSGGRRYEQYF. CDR3 sequence (DNA): TGTGCCAGCAGCCGAAGCGGCGGGAGAAGGTACGAGCAGTACTTC.

This chain joins TRBV7-6 and TRBJ2-3, with 9 bases lining up with TRBD2. Germline CDR1 SGHVS, CDR2 FNYEAQ. The CDR3 consists of 15 residues. J lost 2 bases, V lost 1 base, and 1 base had no gene match. In nucleotides, the CDR3 is TGTGCCAGCAGCTTAGGACTAGCGGCCACAGATACGCAGTATTTT. It yields the protein CASSLGLAATDTQYF.

A word on this clone: One end of the junction does not line up with germline, which may come from a read error. V gene TRBV5-6 combines with J gene TRBJ2-6; 8 bases agree with TRBD1. Per germline, CDR1 SGHDT and CDR2 YYEEEE. This CDR3 comprises 18 residues. The CDR3 spells CASSLGQGAAFGANVLTF. CDR3 in DNA: TGTGCCAGCAGCTTGGGTCAGGGGGCCGCGTTTGGGGCCAACGTCCTGACCTTC.

The chain employs TRBV5-1 and TRBJ1-2; the D gene is possibly TRBD1 (5 bases). The ends were cut back, 4 bases at V and 8 bases at J, with 12 bases in the middle. The CDR3 runs to 12 residues. Looked up from germline, CDR1 is SGHRS and CDR2 is YFSETQ. CDR3 bases: TGCGCCAGCAGCGATGCAGGGTGGGGCTACACCTTC. As protein: CASSDAGWGYTF.

The rearrangement uses TRBV9 and TRBJ1-3, with a tentative D call TRBD1 (6 bases). The CDR3 spans 13 residues. CDR1 and CDR2 from the germline V gene are SGDLS and YYNGEE. Trimming stripped 7 bases from V and 0 bases from J, with 8 bases between. The CDR3 loop is CASGQYSGNTIYF. CDR3 nucleotides: TGTGCCAGCGGACAGTACTCTGGAAACACCATATATTTT.

The CDR3: CASSSRDYSPLHF. The CDR3 DNA sequence: TGTGCCAGCAGTTCAAGAGATTATTCACCCCTCCACTTT. This chain uses TRBV27 with TRBJ1-6; no definite D call. The CDR3 has 13 amino acids. CDR1 is MNHEY, CDR2 SMNVEV, per germline (reference sequence). V was pared by 4 bases and J by 8 bases, with 9 bases between.

DNA of the CDR3: TGTGCCAGCGTTCCTGAACCTGACAGTGGATATGGCTACACCTTC. Its translation: CASVPEPDSGYGYTF. The J gene is TRBJ1-2, the V gene TRBV6-1; perhaps TRBD1 as D (5 bases). Germline values: CDR1 MNHNS, CDR2 SASEGT. V lost 8 bases and J lost 5, with 21 bases in between. The CDR3 is 15 amino acids.

This chain links TRBV15 with TRBJ2-2; 10 bases are shared with TRBD1. V lost 3 bases and J lost 3; bases outside the gene matches: 1. This CDR3 is built from 15 residues. CDR1 is LNHNV and CDR2 is YYDKDF in the germline V gene (reference sequence). This CDR3 reads CATSRGTGDTGELFF. CDR3 nucleotide sequence: TGTGCCACCAGCAGGGGGACAGGGGACACCGGGGAGCTGTTTTTT.